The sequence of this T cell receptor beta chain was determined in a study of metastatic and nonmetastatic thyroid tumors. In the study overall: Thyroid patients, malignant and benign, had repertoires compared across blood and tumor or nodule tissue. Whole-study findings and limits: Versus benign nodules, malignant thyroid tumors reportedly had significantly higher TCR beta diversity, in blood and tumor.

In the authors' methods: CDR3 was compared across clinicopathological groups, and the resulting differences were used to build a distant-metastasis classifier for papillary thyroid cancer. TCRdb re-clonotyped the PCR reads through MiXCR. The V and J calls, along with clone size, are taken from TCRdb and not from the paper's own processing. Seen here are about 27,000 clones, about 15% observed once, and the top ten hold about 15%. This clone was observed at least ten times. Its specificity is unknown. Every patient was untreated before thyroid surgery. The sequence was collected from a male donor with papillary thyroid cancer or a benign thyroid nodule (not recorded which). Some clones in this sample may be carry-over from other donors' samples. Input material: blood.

CDR3 bases: TGTGCCATCAGTGATCAACAGGGATATCACAATGAGCAGTTCTTC. Translating it yields CAISDQQGYHNEQFF. The chain employs TRBV10-3 and TRBJ2-1; perhaps TRBD1 as D (6 bases). This CDR3 region has 15 residues. Trimming removed 3 bases from V and 5 bases from J, with 14 bases in between. Germline V gene data show CDR1 as ENHRY and CDR2 as SYGVKD.